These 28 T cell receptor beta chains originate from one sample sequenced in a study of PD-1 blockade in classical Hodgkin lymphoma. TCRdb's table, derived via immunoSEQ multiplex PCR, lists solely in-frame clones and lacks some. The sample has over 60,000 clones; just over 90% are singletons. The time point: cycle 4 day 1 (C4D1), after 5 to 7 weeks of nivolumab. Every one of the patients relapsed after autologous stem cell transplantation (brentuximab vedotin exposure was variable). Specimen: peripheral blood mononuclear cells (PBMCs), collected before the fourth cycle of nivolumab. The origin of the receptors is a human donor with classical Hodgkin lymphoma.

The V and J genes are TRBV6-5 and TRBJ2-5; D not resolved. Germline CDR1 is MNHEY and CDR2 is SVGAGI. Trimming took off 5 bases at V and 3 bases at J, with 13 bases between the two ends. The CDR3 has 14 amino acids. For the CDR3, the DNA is TGTGCCAGCAGTCATGGTCCCACAAAAGAGACCCAGTACTTC. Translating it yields CASSHGPTKETQYF.

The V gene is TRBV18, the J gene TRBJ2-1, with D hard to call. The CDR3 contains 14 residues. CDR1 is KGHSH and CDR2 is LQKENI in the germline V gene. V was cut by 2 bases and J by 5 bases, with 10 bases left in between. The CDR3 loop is CASSPGKQNNEQFF. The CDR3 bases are TGTGCCAGCTCACCAGGGAAGCAAAACAATGAGCAGTTCTTC. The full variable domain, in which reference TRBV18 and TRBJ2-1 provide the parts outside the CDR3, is NAGVMQNPRHLVRRRGQEARLRCSPMKGHSHVYWYRQLPEEGLKFMVYLQKENIIDESGMPKERFSAEFPKEGPSILRIQQVVRGDSAAYFCASSPGKQNNEQFFGPGTRLTVL.

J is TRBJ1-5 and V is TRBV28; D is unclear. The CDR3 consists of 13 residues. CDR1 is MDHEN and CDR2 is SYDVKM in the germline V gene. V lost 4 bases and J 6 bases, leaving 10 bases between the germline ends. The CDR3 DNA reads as TGTGCCAGCAGTTGGGCACTCAGTCAGCCCCAGCATTTT. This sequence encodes CASSWALSQPQHF.

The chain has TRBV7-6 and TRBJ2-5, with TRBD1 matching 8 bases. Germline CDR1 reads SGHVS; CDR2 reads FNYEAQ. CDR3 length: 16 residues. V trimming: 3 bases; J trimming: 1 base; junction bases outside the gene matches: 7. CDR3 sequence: CASSLGSRGPQETQYF. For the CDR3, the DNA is TGTGCCAGCAGCTTGGGATCCAGGGGGCCCCAAGAGACCCAGTACTTC.

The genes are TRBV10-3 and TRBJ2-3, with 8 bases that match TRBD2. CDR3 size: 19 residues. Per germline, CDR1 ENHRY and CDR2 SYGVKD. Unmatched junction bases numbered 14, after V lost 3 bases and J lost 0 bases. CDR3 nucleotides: TGTGCCATCAGTGAAGGGCTAGCGGGCAAGTCTTCTAGCACAGATACGCAGTATTTT. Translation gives CAISEGLAGKSSSTDTQYF.

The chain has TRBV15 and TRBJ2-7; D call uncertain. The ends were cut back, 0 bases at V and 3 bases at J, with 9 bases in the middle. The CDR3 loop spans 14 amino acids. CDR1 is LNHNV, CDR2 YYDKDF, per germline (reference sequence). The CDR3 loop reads CATSRDLGNYEQYF. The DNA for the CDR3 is TGTGCCACCAGCAGAGATCTGGGAAACTACGAGCAGTACTTC.

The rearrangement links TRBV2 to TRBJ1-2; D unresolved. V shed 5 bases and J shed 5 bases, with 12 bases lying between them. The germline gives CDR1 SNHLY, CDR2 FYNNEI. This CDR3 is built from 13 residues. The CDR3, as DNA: TGTGCCAGCAGTAATGAAGAGGGATATGGCTACACCTTC. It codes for CASSNEEGYGYTF.

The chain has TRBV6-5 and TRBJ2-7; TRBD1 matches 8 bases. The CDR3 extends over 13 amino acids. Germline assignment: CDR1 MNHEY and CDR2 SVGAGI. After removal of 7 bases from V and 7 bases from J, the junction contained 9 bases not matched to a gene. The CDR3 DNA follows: TGTGCCAGCAAACAGGGGGTAGTGGGGGAGCAGTACTTC. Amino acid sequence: CASKQGVVGEQYF.

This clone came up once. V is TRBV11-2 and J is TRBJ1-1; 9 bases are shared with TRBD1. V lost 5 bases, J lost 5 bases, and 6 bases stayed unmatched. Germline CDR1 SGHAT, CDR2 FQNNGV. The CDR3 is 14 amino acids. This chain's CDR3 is CASSPDRGGTEAFF. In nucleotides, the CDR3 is TGTGCCAGCAGCCCGGACAGGGGAGGAACTGAAGCTTTCTTT. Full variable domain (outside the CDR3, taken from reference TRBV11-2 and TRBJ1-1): EAGVAQSPRYKIIEKRQSVAFWCNPISGHATLYWYQQILGQGPKLLIQFQNNGVVDDSQLPKDRFSAERLKGVDSTLKIQPAKLEDSAVYLCASSPDRGGTEAFFGQGTRLTVV.

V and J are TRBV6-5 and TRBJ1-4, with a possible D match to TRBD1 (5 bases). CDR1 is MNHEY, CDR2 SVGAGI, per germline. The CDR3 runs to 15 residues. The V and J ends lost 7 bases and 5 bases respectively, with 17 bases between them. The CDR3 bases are TGTGCCAGCAAAAAAGCCGCAGGGACGAATGAAAAACTGTTTTTT. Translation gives CASKKAAGTNEKLFF.

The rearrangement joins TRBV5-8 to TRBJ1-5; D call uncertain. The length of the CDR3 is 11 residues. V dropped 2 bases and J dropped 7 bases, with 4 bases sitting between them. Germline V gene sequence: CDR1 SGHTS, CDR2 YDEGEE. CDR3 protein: CASSFSQPQHF. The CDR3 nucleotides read TGTGCCAGCAGCTTCTCCCAGCCCCAGCATTTT.

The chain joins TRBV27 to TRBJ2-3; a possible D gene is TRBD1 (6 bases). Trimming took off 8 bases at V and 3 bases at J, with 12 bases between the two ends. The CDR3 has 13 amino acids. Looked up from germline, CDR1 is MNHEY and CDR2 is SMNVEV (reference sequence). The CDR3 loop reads CASGWTVTDTQYF. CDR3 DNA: TGTGCCAGCGGGTGGACAGTTACAGATACGCAGTATTTT.

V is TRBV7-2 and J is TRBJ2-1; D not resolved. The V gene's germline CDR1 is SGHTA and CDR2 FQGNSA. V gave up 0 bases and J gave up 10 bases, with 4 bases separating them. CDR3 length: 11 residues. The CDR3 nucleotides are TGTGCCAGCAGCTTAGCTTGGGAGCAGTTCTTC. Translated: CASSLAWEQFF.

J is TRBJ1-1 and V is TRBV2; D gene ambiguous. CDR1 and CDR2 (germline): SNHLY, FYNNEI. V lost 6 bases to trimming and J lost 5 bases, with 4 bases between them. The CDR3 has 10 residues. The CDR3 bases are TGTGCCAGCAGGGGGACTGAAGCTTTCTTT. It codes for CASRGTEAFF. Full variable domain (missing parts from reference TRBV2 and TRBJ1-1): EPEVTQTPSHQVTQMGQEVILRCVPISNHLYFYWYRQILGQKVEFLVSFYNNEISEKSEIFDDQFSVERPDGSNFTLKIRSTKLEDSAMYFCASRGTEAFFGQGTRLTVV.

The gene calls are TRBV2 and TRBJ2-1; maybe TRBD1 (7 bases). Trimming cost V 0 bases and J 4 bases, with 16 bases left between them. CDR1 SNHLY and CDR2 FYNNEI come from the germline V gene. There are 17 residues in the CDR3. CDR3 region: CASSEALGRGAYNEQFF. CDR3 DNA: TGTGCCAGCAGTGAAGCGCTTGGCAGGGGGGCATACAATGAGCAGTTCTTC.

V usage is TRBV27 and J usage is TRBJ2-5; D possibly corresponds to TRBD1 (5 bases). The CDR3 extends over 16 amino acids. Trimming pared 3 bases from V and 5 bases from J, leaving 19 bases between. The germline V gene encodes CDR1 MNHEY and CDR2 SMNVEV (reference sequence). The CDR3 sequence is CASSFRQTPFWETQYF. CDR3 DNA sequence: TGTGCCAGCAGTTTTAGACAGACCCCCTTTTGGGAGACCCAGTACTTC.

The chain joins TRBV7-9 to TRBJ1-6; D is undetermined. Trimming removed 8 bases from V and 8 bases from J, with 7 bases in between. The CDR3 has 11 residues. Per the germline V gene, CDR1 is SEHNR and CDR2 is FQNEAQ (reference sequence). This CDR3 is CASARDSPLHF. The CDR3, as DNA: TGTGCCAGCGCCCGTGATTCACCCCTCCACTTT.

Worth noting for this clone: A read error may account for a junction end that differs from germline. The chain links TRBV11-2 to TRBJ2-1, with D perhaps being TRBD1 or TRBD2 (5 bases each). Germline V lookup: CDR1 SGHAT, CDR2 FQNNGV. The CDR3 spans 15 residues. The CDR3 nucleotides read TGTGCCAGCAGTTTAGGGCTTGGGGGACACAATGAGCAGTTCTTC. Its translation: CASSLGLGGHNEQFF.

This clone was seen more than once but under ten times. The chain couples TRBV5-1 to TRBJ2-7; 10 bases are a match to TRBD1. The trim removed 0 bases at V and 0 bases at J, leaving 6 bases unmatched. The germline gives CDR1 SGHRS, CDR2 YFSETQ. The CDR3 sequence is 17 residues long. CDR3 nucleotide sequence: TGCGCCAGCAGCTTGGCGGGACAGGGGATCAGCTCCTACGAGCAGTACTTC. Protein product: CASSLAGQGISSYEQYF. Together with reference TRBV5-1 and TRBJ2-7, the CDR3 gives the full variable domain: KAGVTQTPRYLIKTRGQQVTLSCSPISGHRSVSWYQQTPGQGLQFLFEYFSETQRNKGNFPGRFSGRQFSNSRSEMNVSTLELGDSALYLCASSLAGQGISSYEQYFGPGTRLTVT.

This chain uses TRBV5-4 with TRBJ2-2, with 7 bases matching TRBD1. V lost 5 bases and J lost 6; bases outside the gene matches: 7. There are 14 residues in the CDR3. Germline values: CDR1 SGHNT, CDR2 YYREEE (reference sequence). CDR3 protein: CASRNDRVPGELFF. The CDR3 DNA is TGTGCCAGCAGAAACGACAGGGTCCCCGGGGAGCTGTTTTTT.

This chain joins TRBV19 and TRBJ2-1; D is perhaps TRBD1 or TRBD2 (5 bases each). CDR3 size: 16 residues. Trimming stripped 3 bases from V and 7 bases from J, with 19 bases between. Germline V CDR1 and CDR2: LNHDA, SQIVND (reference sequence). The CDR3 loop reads CASSIPRGPKVNEQFF. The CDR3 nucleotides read TGTGCCAGTAGTATCCCTCGGGGACCTAAAGTAAATGAGCAGTTCTTC.

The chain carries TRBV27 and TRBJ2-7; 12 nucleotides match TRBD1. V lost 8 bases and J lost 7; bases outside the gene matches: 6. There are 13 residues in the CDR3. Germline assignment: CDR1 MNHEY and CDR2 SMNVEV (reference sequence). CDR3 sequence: CASRGQGADEQYF. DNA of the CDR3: TGTGCCAGCCGGGGACAGGGGGCGGATGAGCAGTACTTC.

For the CDR3, the DNA is TGTGCCAGCAGTGATAATGGGGAGCAGTACTTC. It is translated as CASSDNGEQYF. The chain carries TRBV6-1 and TRBJ2-7, with D unresolved. Per germline, CDR1 MNHNS and CDR2 SASEGT. V lost 3 bases and J lost 7, with 7 bases in between. The CDR3 contains 11 residues.

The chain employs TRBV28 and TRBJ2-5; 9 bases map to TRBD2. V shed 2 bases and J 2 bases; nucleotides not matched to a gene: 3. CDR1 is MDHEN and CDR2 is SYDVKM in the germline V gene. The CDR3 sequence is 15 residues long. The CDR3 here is CASSLLAGQQETQYF. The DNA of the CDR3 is TGTGCCAGCAGTTTACTAGCGGGACAACAAGAGACCCAGTACTTC.

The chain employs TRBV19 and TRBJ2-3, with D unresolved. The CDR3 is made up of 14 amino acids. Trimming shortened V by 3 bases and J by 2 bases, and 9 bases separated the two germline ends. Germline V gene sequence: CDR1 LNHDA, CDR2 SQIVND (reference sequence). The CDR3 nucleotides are TGTGCCAGTAGTATGTTGGGGAACACAGATACGCAGTATTTT. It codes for CASSMLGNTDTQYF.

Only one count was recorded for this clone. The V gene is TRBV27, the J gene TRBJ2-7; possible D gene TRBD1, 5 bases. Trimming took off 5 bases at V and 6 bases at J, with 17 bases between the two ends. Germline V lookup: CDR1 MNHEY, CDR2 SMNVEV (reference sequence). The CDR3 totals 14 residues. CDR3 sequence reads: CASSERGHTAEQYF. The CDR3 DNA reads TGTGCCAGCAGTGAACGTGGACATACCGCCGAGCAGTACTTC.

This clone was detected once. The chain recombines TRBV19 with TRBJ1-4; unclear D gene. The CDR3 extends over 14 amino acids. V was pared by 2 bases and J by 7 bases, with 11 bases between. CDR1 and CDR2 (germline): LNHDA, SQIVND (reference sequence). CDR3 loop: CASSISGVGEKLFF. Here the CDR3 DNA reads TGTGCCAGTAGTATATCCGGGGTCGGTGAAAAACTGTTTTTT.

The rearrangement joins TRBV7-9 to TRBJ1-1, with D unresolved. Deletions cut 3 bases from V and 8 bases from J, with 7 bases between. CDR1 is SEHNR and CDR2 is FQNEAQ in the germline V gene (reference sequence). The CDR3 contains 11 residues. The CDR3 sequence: CASSFKEEAFF. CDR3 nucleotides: TGTGCCAGCAGCTTTAAAGAAGAAGCTTTCTTT.